The 7 T cell receptor beta chains below were found in one sample sequenced in a study of human T cells and chemical hapten exposure. TCRdb fed the RACE reads into MiXCR, producing one record per CDR3 protein. The sample consists of about 140,000 distinct CDR3 sequences, 10% to 15% of them appearing once. Noted time point: patch test 2, 6 weeks after DPC sensitization. Treatment noted: therapeutic diphenylcyclopropenone sensitization with weekly scalp DPC. The input for sequencing was whole blood, taken in connection with sensitization to the hapten diphenylcyclopropenone (DPC). The origin of the receptors is a woman between 50 and 59 years old with alopecia areata. Some clones in this sample may be carry-over from other donors' samples.

The chain is built from TRBV9 and TRBJ2-2; 10 bases align to TRBD1. V lost 9 bases to trimming and J lost 2 bases; unmatched junction nucleotides: 4. Per germline, CDR1 SGDLS and CDR2 YYNGEE. This CDR3 has 14 residues. The chain's CDR3 is CATGTGVNTGELFF. In DNA, the CDR3 is TGTGCCACGGGGACAGGGGTTAACACCGGGGAGCTGTTTTTT.

This clonotype came up a few times. The DNA for the CDR3 is TGTGCCACCGTACAAACGAACACCGGGGAGCTGTTTTTT. Its translation is CATVQTNTGELFF. V is TRBV24-1 and J is TRBJ2-2; no reliable D call. This CDR3 comprises 13 residues. Germline V gene lookup returns CDR1 KGHDR and CDR2 SFDVKD. V was trimmed by 9 bases and J by 0 bases, leaving 7 bases between them.

CDR3 sequence: CATSGNSGRTNEQFF. CDR3 DNA: TGTGCCACCAGTGGTAATAGCGGGAGGACGAATGAGCAGTTCTTC. V is TRBV24-1 and J is TRBJ2-1; 10 bases match TRBD2. The CDR3 runs 15 residues. Looked up from germline, CDR1 is KGHDR and CDR2 is SFDVKD. The V gene end was trimmed by 5 bases and the J gene end by 7 bases; junction bases not matched to a gene: 7.

J is TRBJ2-7 and V is TRBV28; perhaps TRBD2 as D (5 bases). Germline V gene sequence: CDR1 MDHEN, CDR2 SYDVKM. The CDR3 spans 15 residues. With 5 bases removed from V and 3 bases from J, the gap between germline ends came to 17 bases. The CDR3 sequence is CASSPPGSADYEQYF. The CDR3 DNA is TGTGCCAGCAGTCCCCCGGGTAGCGCCGACTACGAGCAGTACTTC.

In its sample, this clonotype was seen many times. V and J are TRBV12-5 and TRBJ2-7; D is ambiguous. Germline V gene lookup returns CDR1 LGHNT and CDR2 FRNRAP. Trimming stripped 3 bases from V and 2 bases from J, with 8 bases between. The CDR3 consists of 13 residues. CDR3 DNA sequence: TGTGCTAGTGGTTTCGGAGAACCCTACGAGCAGTACTTC. This sequence encodes CASGFGEPYEQYF.

The genes are TRBV20-1 and TRBJ2-7; possibly TRBD1 for D (5 bases). This CDR3 contains 14 residues. Trimming took off 2 bases at V and 3 bases at J, with 14 bases between the two ends. Germline V CDR1 and CDR2: DFQATT, SNEGSKA (reference sequence). This chain's CDR3 is CSARREKGNYEQYF. In DNA, the CDR3 is TGCAGTGCTAGAAGAGAAAAGGGGAACTACGAGCAGTACTTC.

This clonotype was counted at least ten times. V usage is TRBV7-8 and J usage is TRBJ1-1; TRBD1 is a possible D gene (6 bases). The CDR3 is made up of 13 amino acids. Germline V gene sequence: CDR1 SGHVS, CDR2 FQNEAQ. Trimming removed 1 base from V and 12 bases from J, with 15 bases in between. DNA of the CDR3: TGTGCCAGCAGCTTAGAGGGGGAGGGAATAACTTTCTTT. As protein: CASSLEGEGITFF.